This T cell receptor (beta chain) was sequenced during a study of T-cell memory formation after mild COVID-19. CDR3 length: 16 amino acids. V was trimmed by 5 bases and J by 4 bases, leaving 19 bases between them. The V gene's germline CDR1 is SGHVS and CDR2 FQNEAQ. TCRdb re-called the 5' RACE reads through MiXCR, storing one row per CDR3 protein. The top ten hold around 2% of the sample, which has some 190,000 distinct CDR3 sequences, under 20% seen once. Study-level results: Clones contracting across day 15 to 85 had a balanced CD4/CD8 profile; later expanding clones leaned CD4+.

This clonotype was picked up many times. Antigen: not known. Sequenced input: PBMCs or a T cell subset sorted from them (not recorded which). This sequence was found in an adult woman who had mild COVID-19 (a few samples of this study predate the infection). Cell type and time point are not known. The chain carries TRBV7-8 and TRBJ2-3; possibly TRBD1 or TRBD2 for D (5 bases each). The CDR3 spells CASSLRSGRRSDTQYF. The CDR3 nucleotides read TGTGCCAGCAGCCTCAGATCAGGGCGGAGGTCAGATACGCAGTATTTT.